This passage covers 24 T cell receptor beta chains from one sample sequenced in a study of T-cell memory formation after mild COVID-19 (dated by TCRdb to the early 2020s). Receptor amplification or capture employed 5' RACE. Sequenced using an Illumina NovaSeq 6000. TCRdb's own reprocessing of the public reads used fastp at Q25 and MiXCR and kept productive beta chains. Every distinct CDR3 protein forms one entry, paired with its most common genes and DNA. This sample lists about 270,000 distinct CDR3 sequences; about a sixth were detected once. The top ten constitute 20% to 25% of the sample. Sequenced material: PBMCs or a T cell subset sorted from them (not recorded which). The receptors here all came from a man between 18 and 29 years old who had mild COVID-19 (a few samples of this study predate the infection). The sample titles of this study are shuffled in the database, so cell type and time point are left out; the donor was told from shared clones.

This clonotype was seen a handful of times. The chain combines TRBV6-5 with TRBJ1-5; D unresolved. There are 13 residues in the CDR3. Trimming removed 8 bases at V and 4 bases at J, with 12 bases between. Germline CDR1 MNHEY, CDR2 SVGAGI. The CDR3 region is CASRAVGNQPQHF. DNA of the CDR3: TGTGCCAGCCGCGCCGTGGGTAATCAGCCCCAGCATTTT.

The gene calls are TRBV5-1 and TRBJ1-1; D might be TRBD1 (5 bases). There are 16 residues in the CDR3. Deletions cut 2 bases from V and 8 bases from J, with 22 bases between. Germline assignment: CDR1 SGHRS and CDR2 YFSETQ. CDR3 DNA sequence: TGCGCCAGCAGCTTACGTCTAACGACAGACAGCGAAGAAGCTTTCTTT. Protein product: CASSLRLTTDSEEAFF.

Only a few counts were recorded for this clonotype. V gene TRBV5-1 combines with J gene TRBJ2-3; D assignment may be TRBD1 or TRBD2 (5 bases each). The CDR3 runs to 14 residues. From germline, CDR1 is SGHRS and CDR2 YFSETQ. With 2 bases removed from V and 5 bases from J, the gap between germline ends came to 12 bases. CDR3 region: CASSLEGRKDTQYF. The CDR3 coding sequence is TGCGCCAGCAGCTTAGAGGGGCGAAAAGATACGCAGTATTTT.

The table lists this clonotype with a few counts. This chain connects TRBV7-9 to TRBJ1-2; D is perhaps TRBD1 (6 bases). CDR3 length: 15 residues. The germline gives CDR1 SEHNR, CDR2 FQNEAQ (reference sequence). V dropped 0 bases and J dropped 4 bases, with 12 bases sitting between them. This CDR3 is CASSLAPGGAYGYTF. CDR3 bases: TGTGCCAGCAGCTTAGCCCCGGGGGGCGCCTATGGCTACACCTTC.

This clonotype was counted between two and nine times. This sequence joins TRBV5-5 and TRBJ2-3; TRBD2 might be the D (6 bases). Germline-derived CDR1 and CDR2 are SGHKS and YYEKEE (reference sequence). The CDR3 contains 13 residues. V lost 3 bases, J lost 4 bases, and 9 bases lay in between. The CDR3 bases are TGTGCCAGCAGCTCATCGGGGGCAGATACGCAGTATTTT. Protein product: CASSSSGADTQYF.

This clonotype was recorded many times. The chain is built from TRBV5-1 and TRBJ2-3; D is unresolved. Germline V gene data show CDR1 as SGHRS and CDR2 as YFSETQ. V gave up 0 bases and J gave up 4 bases, with 15 bases separating them. This CDR3 contains 16 residues. CDR3 sequence: CASSLDGSRSADTQYF. The CDR3 coding sequence is TGCGCCAGCAGCTTGGACGGAAGCCGGTCCGCAGATACGCAGTATTTT.

This clonotype was observed a handful of times. The chain links TRBV7-6 to TRBJ2-5; TRBD1 matches 8 bases. J lost 2 bases, V lost 0 bases, and 5 bases had no gene match. The CDR3 loop spans 16 amino acids. Germline CDR1 and CDR2: SGHVS and FNYEAQ. CDR3: CASSLALGQGQETQYF. Written as DNA, the CDR3 is TGTGCCAGCAGCTTAGCGTTAGGACAGGGTCAAGAGACCCAGTACTTC.

As DNA, the CDR3 is TGCGCCAGCAGCCAACGGGGGAATAATTCACCCCTCCACTTT. Its translation is CASSQRGNNSPLHF. This chain connects TRBV4-1 to TRBJ1-6, with TRBD1 as a possible D gene (5 bases). The germline V and J ends were trimmed by 2 bases and 5 bases, with 7 bases remaining between them. Germline CDR1 is MGHRA and CDR2 is YSYEKL. This CDR3 comprises 14 residues.

This clonotype came up a few times. V usage is TRBV4-1 and J usage is TRBJ1-1; possible D gene TRBD1, 6 bases. The ends were cut back, 4 bases at V and 1 base at J, with 13 bases in the middle. There are 15 residues in the CDR3. Per the germline V gene, CDR1 is MGHRA and CDR2 is YSYEKL. The CDR3, as DNA: TGCGCCAGCAGCCCGAGACAGGTTTCGAACACTGAAGCTTTCTTT. Residues: CASSPRQVSNTEAFF.

This chain links TRBV24-1 with TRBJ2-4, with 9 bases identical to TRBD1. Germline lookup yields CDR1 KGHDR and CDR2 SFDVKD. Trimming cost V 0 bases and J 2 bases; bases outside gene matches: 4. This CDR3 is 17 amino acids long. The CDR3 sequence: CATSDLSNRGPKNIQYF. The DNA for the CDR3 is TGTGCCACCAGTGATTTGTCAAACAGGGGGCCCAAAAACATTCAGTACTTC.

The rearrangement links TRBV4-3 to TRBJ2-7; tentatively, D is TRBD2 (5 bases). Germline loops: CDR1 LGHNA, CDR2 YSLEER. V shed 0 bases and J shed 7 bases, with 10 bases lying between them. The CDR3 consists of 13 residues. The CDR3 DNA is TGCGCCAGCAGCCAAGAACGTAGAGGGGAGCAGTACTTC. Protein sequence: CASSQERRGEQYF.

The rearrangement joins TRBV20-1 to TRBJ2-4, with D perhaps TRBD2 (6 bases). The V and J ends lost 6 bases and 1 base respectively, with 16 bases between them. Germline values: CDR1 DFQATT, CDR2 SNEGSKA (reference sequence). The CDR3 sequence is 15 residues long. The CDR3 region has the DNA TGCAGTGCCATCCGCGGGGAATTGGCCAAAAACATTCAGTACTTC. Its translation is CSAIRGELAKNIQYF.

This clonotype has a handful of counts. The chain links TRBV20-1 to TRBJ1-1; no reliable D call. Germline values: CDR1 DFQATT, CDR2 SNEGSKA (reference sequence). Trimming took off 7 bases at V and 3 bases at J, with 18 bases between the two ends. CDR3 size: 14 residues. This chain's CDR3 is CSVVAGDSHTEAFF. CDR3 coding DNA: TGCAGTGTAGTGGCCGGAGACTCCCACACTGAAGCTTTCTTT.

The chain uses TRBV15 and TRBJ1-1; weak D call: TRBD1 (6 bases). The CDR3 runs 14 residues. Trimming left V 6 bases short and J 3 bases short, with 14 bases between. Germline-derived CDR1 and CDR2 are LNHNV and YYDKDF (reference sequence). CDR3 region: CATRDGGWDTEAFF. The CDR3 DNA reads as TGTGCCACCAGAGACGGGGGCTGGGACACTGAAGCTTTCTTT.

The J gene is TRBJ1-5, the V gene TRBV14; D unclear. With 3 bases removed from V and 4 bases from J, the gap between germline ends came to 7 bases. Germline CDR1 SGHDN, CDR2 FVKESK. The CDR3 totals 13 residues. This CDR3 is CASSHLTNQPQHF. The DNA for the CDR3 is TGTGCCAGCAGCCATCTCACGAATCAGCCCCAGCATTTT.

This rearrangement joins TRBV7-2 to TRBJ2-1; 9 nucleotides align to TRBD2. The CDR3 covers 16 residues. Germline trimming cut 1 base from V and 7 bases from J; bases unmatched to any gene: 8. The germline V gene has CDR1 SGHTA and CDR2 FQGNSA. DNA for the CDR3: TGTGCCAGCAGCTTAGTTAGTAGCGGGGGTCTGAATGAGCAGTTCTTC. Amino acids: CASSLVSSGGLNEQFF.

This sequence joins TRBV7-2 and TRBJ2-5, with no clear D. The V gene's germline CDR1 is SGHTA and CDR2 FQGNSA. The V gene lost 4 bases and the J gene lost 2 bases, with 8 bases spanning the gap. The CDR3 runs to 13 residues. The CDR3 spells CASSSTRQETQYF. The CDR3 nucleotides are TGTGCCAGCAGCTCGACGAGGCAAGAGACCCAGTACTTC.

The chain recombines TRBV29-1 with TRBJ1-1; D is uncertain. V dropped 3 bases and J dropped 0 bases, with 11 bases sitting between them. CDR3 length: 14 amino acids. In germline, CDR1 is SQVTM, CDR2 ANQGSEA. This CDR3 is CSVESLNMNTEAFF. The CDR3 bases are TGCAGCGTTGAGAGTCTGAACATGAACACTGAAGCTTTCTTT. Using reference TRBV29-1 and TRBJ1-1 for the parts outside the CDR3, the full variable domain is SAVISQKPSRDICQRGTSLTIQCQVDSQVTMMFWYRQQPGQSLTLIATANQGSEATYESGFVIDKFPISRPNLTFSTLTVSNMSPEDSSIYLCSVESLNMNTEAFFGQGTRLTVV.

The chain is built from TRBV6-6 and TRBJ1-2; D unclear. Trimming removed 6 bases at V and 3 bases at J, with 11 bases between. Per germline, CDR1 MNHNY and CDR2 SVGAGI (reference sequence). This CDR3 is 13 amino acids long. The CDR3 coding sequence is TGTGCCAGCAGCCCTATCGCCCACTATGGCTACACCTTC. This gives the protein CASSPIAHYGYTF.

The CDR3 DNA follows: TGTGCCAGCAGTCACGGCTGGCGGGGGAGGGGGTGGGTTTCTCAGTTCTTC. It encodes CASSHGWRGRGWVSQFF. The chain combines TRBV6-5 with TRBJ2-1; a weak D match, TRBD2 (7 bases). The germline V and J ends were trimmed by 5 bases and 13 bases, with 30 bases remaining between them. In germline, CDR1 is MNHEY, CDR2 SVGAGI. The CDR3 sequence is 17 residues long.

The chain links TRBV7-9 to TRBJ2-1, with 7 bases matching TRBD1. Germline CDR1 reads SEHNR; CDR2 reads FQNEAQ (reference sequence). This CDR3 region has 14 residues. The V gene end was trimmed by 6 bases and the J gene end by 3 bases; junction bases not matched to a gene: 5. The CDR3 region has the DNA TGTGCCAGCAGTGACAGGGCCTACTACAATGAGCAGTTCTTC. Translated, it gives CASSDRAYYNEQFF. The whole variable domain, remainder taken from reference TRBV7-9 and TRBJ2-1, is DTGVSQNPRHKITKRGQNVTFRCDPISEHNRLYWYRQTLGQGPEFLTYFQNEAQLEKSRLLSDRFSAERPKGSFSTLEIQRTEQGDSAMYLCASSDRAYYNEQFFGPGTRLTVL.

The sample holds many counts of this clonotype. This chain uses TRBV20-1 with TRBJ2-7, with 8 nucleotides matching TRBD1. Losses at the gene ends were 2 bases for V and 3 bases for J; bases not matched to a gene: 6. Germline CDR1 reads DFQATT; CDR2 reads SNEGSKA (reference sequence). The CDR3 contains 14 residues. CDR3 DNA: TGCAGTGCTAGACCACCGGACAGGGACTACGAGCAGTACGTC. It translates to CSARPPDRDYEQYV.

The DNA for the CDR3 is TGTGCCAGCAGCTCCTGGCGCACAGATACGCAGTATTTT. This codes for CASSSWRTDTQYF. This chain uses TRBV7-2 with TRBJ2-3; D unclear. Trimming took off 4 bases at V and 1 base at J, with 6 bases between the two ends. The CDR3 runs 13 residues. The germline V gene has CDR1 SGHTA and CDR2 FQGNSA.

This clonotype was recorded a few times. The chain couples TRBV12-3 or TRBV12-4 to TRBJ1-4; 8 nucleotides match TRBD1. The CDR3 runs to 14 residues. Trimming at V came to 5 bases and at J to 4 bases, leaving 3 bases not matched to a gene. In DNA form, the CDR3 reads TGTGCCAGCAGTGGGGACAGGAGTAATGAAAAACTGTTTTTT. The encoded protein is CASSGDRSNEKLFF.